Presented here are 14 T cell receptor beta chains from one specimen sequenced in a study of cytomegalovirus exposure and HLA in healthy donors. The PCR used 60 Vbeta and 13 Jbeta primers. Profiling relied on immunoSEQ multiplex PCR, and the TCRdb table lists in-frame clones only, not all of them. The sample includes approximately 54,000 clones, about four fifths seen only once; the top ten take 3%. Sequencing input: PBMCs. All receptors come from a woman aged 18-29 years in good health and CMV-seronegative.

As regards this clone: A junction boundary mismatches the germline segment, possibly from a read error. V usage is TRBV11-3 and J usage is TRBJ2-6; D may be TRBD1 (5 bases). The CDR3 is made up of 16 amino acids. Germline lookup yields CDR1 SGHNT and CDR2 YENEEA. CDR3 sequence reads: CASSLAVSSGANGLTF. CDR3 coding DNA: TGTGCCAGCAGCTTAGCAGTTAGCTCTGGGGCCAACGGCCTGACTTTC.

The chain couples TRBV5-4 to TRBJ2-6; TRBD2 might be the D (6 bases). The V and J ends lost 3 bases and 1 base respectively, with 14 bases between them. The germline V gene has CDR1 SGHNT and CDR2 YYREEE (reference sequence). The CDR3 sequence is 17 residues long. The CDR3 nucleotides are TGTGCCAGCAGCTATTCCGGGACTTCGTCTGGGGCCAACGTCCTGACTTTC. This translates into CASSYSGTSSGANVLTF.

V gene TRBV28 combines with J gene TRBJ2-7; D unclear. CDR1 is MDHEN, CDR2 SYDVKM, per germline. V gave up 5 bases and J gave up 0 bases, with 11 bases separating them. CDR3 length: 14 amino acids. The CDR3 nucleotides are TGTGCCAGCAGTCCGCACTCGAGCTCCTACGAGCAGTACTTC. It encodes CASSPHSSSYEQYF.

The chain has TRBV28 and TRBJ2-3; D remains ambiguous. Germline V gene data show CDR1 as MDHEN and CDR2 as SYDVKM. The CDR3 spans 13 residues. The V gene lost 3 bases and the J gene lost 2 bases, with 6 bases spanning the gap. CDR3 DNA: TGTGCCAGCAGTTTTCAGAACACAGATACGCAGTATTTT. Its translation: CASSFQNTDTQYF.

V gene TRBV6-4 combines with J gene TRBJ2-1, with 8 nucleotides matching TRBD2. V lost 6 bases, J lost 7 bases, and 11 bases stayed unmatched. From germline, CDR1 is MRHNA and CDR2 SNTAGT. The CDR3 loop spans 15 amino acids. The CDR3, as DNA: TGTGCCAGCAGCCCGGCGGGGGGCGACCGGAATGAGCAGTTCTTC. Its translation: CASSPAGGDRNEQFF.

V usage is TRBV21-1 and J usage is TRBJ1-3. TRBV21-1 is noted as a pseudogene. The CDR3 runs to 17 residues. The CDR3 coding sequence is TGTGCCAGCAGCAAAGCGCGAGGGCCAAGCTCTGGAAACACCATATATTTT. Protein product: CASSKARGPSSGNTIYF.

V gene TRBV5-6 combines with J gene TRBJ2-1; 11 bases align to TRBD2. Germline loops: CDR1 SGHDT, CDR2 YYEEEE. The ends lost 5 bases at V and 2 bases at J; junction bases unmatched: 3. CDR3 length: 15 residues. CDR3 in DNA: TGTGCCAGCAGAACTAGCGGGAGAACCTACAATGAGCAGTTCTTC. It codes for CASRTSGRTYNEQFF. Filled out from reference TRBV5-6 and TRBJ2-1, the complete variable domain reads DAGVTQSPTHLIKTRGQQVTLRCSPKSGHDTVSWYQQALGQGPQFIFQYYEEEERQRGNFPDRFSGHQFPNYSSELNVNALLLGDSALYLCASRTSGRTYNEQFFGPGTRLTVL.

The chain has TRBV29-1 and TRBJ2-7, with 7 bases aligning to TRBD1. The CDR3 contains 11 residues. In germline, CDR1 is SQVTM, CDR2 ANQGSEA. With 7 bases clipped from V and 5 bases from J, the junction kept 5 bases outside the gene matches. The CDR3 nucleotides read TGCAGCGCGGGACAGTTGGACGAGCAGTACTTC. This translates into CSAGQLDEQYF.

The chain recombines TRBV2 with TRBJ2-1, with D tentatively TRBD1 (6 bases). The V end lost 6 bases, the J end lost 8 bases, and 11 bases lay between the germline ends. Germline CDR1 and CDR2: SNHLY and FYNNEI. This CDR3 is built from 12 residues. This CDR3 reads CASRDNRDEQFF. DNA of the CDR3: TGTGCCAGCAGGGACAACAGGGATGAGCAGTTCTTC.

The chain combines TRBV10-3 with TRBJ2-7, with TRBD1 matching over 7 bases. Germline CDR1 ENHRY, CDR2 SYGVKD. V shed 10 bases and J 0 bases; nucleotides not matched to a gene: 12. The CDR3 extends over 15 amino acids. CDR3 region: CATTRRGQTSYEQYF. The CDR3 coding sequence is TGTGCCACCACTCGTAGGGGACAGACCTCCTACGAGCAGTACTTC.

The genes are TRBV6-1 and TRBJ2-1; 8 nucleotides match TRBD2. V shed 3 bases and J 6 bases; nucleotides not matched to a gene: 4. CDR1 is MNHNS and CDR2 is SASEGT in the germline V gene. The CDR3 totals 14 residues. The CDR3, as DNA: TGTGCCAGCAGTGAGCCCGGGACTAGCAATGAGCAGTTCTTC. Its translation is CASSEPGTSNEQFF.

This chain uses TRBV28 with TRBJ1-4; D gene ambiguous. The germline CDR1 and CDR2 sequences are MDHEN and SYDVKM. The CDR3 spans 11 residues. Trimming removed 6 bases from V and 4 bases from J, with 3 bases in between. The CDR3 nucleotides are TGTGCCAGCAGACATAATGAAAAACTGTTTTTT. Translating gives CASRHNEKLFF.

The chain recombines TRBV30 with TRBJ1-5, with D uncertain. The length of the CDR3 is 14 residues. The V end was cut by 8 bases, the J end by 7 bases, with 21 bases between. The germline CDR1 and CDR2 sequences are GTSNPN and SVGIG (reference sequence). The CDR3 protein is CAGYRGGVRQPQHF. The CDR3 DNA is TGTGCCGGATACCGTGGCGGGGTCCGACAGCCCCAGCATTTT.

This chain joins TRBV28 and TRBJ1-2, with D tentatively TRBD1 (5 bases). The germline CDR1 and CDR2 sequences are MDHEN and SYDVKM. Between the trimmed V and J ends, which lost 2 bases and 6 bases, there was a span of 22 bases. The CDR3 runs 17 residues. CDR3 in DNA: TGTGCCAGCAGTTTAAAAGGTGCGGGGGGTAAGAGGGATGGCTACACCTTC. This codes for CASSLKGAGGKRDGYTF.